Only a few counts were recorded for the clone carrying this T cell receptor beta chain. As yet, its antigen is unknown. The donors, healthy Caucasians from Russia, were aged about 6 to 95. A second PCR, run for roughly 6 to 11 cycles, used a sample-barcoded 5' primer plus a J-beta primer mix. TCRdb ran MiXCR on the 5' RACE reads and lists one entry per CDR3 protein. The repertoire holds roughly 550,000 distinct CDR3 sequences, with approximately 25% as singletons. This CDR3 is built from 13 residues. Trimming took off 3 bases at V and 6 bases at J, with 12 bases between the two ends. Germline V gene lookup returns CDR1 SEHNR and CDR2 FQNEAQ (reference sequence). This record belongs to a study of blood T cells in healthy people across ages. Study-level results: Correlation between TCR beta diversity and naive T cell percentage was strong. CMV status of donors was not determined, possibly confounding expanded clonotype changes.

These data were also filed under a second study, of T cells of mothers and their children.

Material: blood. The V gene is TRBV7-9, the J gene TRBJ2-7; TRBD2 might be the D (7 bases). The TCR originated in a boy younger than 18 in good health. CDR3 nucleotide sequence: TGTGCCAGCAGCTTGGGGGGGCCACGCGAGCAGTACTTC. Residues: CASSLGGPREQYF.